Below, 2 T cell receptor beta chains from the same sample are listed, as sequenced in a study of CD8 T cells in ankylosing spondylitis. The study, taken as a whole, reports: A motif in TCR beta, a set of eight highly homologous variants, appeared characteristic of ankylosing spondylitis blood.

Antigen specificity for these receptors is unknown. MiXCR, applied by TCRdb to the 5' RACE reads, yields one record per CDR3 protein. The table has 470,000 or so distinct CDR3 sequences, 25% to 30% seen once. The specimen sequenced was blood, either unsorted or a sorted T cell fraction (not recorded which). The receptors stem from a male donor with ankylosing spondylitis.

The DNA of the CDR3 is TGCAGTGCTAGATCGCCAGTCTCCTACGAGCAGTACTTC. Translated: CSARSPVSYEQYF. The genes are TRBV20-1 and TRBJ2-7; D is unclear. Looked up from germline, CDR1 is DFQATT and CDR2 is SNEGSKA (reference sequence). CDR3 length: 13 amino acids. V lost 2 bases and J lost 0, with 8 bases in between.

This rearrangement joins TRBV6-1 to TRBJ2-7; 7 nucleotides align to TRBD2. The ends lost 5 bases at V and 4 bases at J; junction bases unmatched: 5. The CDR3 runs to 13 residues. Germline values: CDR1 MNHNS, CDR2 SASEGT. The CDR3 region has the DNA TGTGCCAGCAGTCTCGGGACTATTTACGAGCAGTACTTC. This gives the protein CASSLGTIYEQYF.